The T cell receptor beta chain under discussion was sequenced for a study of Ad26.COV2.S vaccination and SARS-CoV-2 variants. Study background: Intramuscular Ad26.COV2.S doses were given once or twice, 56 days apart.

Turning to this clone: Its antigen is undetermined.

Clones were read by immunoSEQ multiplex PCR, and TCRdb kept only the in-frame ones, dropping some. Among roughly 700,000 clones listed, 80% to 90% were seen once. Overall study results and limits: Vaccine recipients showed a spike-specific TCR breadth that was higher than in placebo recipients.

Treatment: 15 to 20 received Ad26.COV2.S at low or high dose, single or two shots; about 5 received placebo; per-sample allocation not given. The investigators took samples on day 63 after the first vaccine or placebo injection. This sample comprised peripheral blood, obtained in a trial of Ad26.COV2.S vaccine versus placebo. The sequence was obtained from a person between 18 and 59 years old who received the Ad26.COV2.S COVID-19 vaccine or a placebo.

The CDR3 protein is CASSARGTETYEQYF. The CDR3 region has the DNA TGTGCCAGCAGCGCTAGAGGGACAGAGACCTACGAGCAGTACTTC. The chain has TRBV7-9 and TRBJ2-7; 7 nucleotides line up with TRBD1. J gave up 2 bases and V 5 bases, and 9 bases lay outside the gene matches. Germline CDR1 SEHNR, CDR2 FQNEAQ (reference sequence). This CDR3 region has 15 residues. Full variable domain (remainder filled in from reference TRBV7-9 and TRBJ2-7): DTGVSQNPRHKITKRGQNVTFRCDPISEHNRLYWYRQTLGQGPEFLTYFQNEAQLEKSRLLSDRFSAERPKGSFSTLEIQRTEQGDSAMYLCASSARGTETYEQYFGPGTRLTVT.